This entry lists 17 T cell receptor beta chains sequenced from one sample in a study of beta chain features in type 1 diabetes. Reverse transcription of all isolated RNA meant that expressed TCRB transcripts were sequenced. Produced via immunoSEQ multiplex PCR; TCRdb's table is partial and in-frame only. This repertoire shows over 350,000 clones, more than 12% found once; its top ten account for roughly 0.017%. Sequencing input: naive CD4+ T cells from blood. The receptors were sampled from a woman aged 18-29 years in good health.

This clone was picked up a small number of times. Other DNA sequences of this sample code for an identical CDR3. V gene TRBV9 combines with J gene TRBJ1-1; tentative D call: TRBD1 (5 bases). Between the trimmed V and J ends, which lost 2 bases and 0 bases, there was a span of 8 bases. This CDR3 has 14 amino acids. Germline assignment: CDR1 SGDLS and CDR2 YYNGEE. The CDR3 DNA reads TGTGCCAGCAGCGTCGGACAATTGAACACTGAAGCTTTCTTT. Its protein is CASSVGQLNTEAFF.

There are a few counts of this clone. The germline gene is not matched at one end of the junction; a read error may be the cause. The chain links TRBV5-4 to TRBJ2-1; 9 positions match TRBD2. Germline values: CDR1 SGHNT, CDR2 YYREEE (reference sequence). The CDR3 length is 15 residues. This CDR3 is CASSVGTSSHNEQFF. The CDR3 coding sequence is TGTGCCAGCAGCGTCGGGACTAGCTCCCACAATGAGCAGTTCTTC.

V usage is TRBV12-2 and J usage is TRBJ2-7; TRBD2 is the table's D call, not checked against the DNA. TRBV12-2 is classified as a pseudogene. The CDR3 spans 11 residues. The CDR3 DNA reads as TGCGTAAGGGACTTGGCCTACGAGCAGTACTTC. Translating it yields CVRDLAYEQYF.

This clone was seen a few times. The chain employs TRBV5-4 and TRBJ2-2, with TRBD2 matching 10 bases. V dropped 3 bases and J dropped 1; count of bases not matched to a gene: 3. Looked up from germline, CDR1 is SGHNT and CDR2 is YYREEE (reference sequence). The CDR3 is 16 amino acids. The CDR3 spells CASSYASGRNTGELFF. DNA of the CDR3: TGTGCCAGCAGCTATGCTAGCGGGAGGAACACCGGGGAGCTGTTTTTT.

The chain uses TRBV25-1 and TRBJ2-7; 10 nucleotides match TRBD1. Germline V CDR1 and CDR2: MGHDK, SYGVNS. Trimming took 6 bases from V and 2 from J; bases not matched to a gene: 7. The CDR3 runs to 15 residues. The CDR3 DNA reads TGTGCCAGCAGAGATTCCGGGACAGGGGCCTACGAGCAGTACTTC. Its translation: CASRDSGTGAYEQYF.

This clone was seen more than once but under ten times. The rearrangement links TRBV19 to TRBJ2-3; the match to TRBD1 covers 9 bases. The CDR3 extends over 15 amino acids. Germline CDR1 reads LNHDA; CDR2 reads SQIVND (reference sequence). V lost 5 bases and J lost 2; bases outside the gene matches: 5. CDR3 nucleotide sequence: TGTGCCAGTAGTCTGAACAGGGGGCACACAGATACGCAGTATTTT. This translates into CASSLNRGHTDTQYF.

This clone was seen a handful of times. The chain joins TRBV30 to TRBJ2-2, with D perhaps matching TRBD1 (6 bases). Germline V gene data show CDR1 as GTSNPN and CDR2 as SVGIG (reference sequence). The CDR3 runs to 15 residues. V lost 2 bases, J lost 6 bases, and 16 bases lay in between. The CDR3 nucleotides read TGTGCCTGGAGTTTGAGGGGGAGTTGGCCCGGGGAGCTGTTTTTT. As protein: CAWSLRGSWPGELFF.

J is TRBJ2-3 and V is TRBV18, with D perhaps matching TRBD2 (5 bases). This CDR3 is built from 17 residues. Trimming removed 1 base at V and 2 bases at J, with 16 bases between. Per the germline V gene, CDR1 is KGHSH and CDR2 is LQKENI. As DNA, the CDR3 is TGTGCCAGCTCACCACTTCCTAGAGCGGCCGACACAGATACGCAGTATTTT. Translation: CASSPLPRAADTDTQYF.

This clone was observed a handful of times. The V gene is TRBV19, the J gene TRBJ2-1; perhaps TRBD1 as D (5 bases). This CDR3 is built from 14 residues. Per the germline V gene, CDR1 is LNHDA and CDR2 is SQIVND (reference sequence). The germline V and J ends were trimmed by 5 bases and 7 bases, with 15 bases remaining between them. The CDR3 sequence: CASSSGRVLNEQFF. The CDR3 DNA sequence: TGTGCCAGTAGTTCTGGCAGGGTATTGAATGAGCAGTTCTTC.

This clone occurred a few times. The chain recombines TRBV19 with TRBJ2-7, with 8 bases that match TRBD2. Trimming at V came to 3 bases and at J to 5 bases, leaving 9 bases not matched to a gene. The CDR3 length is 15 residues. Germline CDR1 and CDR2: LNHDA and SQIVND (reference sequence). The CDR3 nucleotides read TGTGCCAGTAGTATGAGGCGGGAGGCGTTCCACGAGCAGTACTTC. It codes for CASSMRREAFHEQYF.

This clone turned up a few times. CDR3 loop: CASSPRRQVQETQYF. The CDR3 nucleotides are TGTGCCAGCAGTCCACGTCGACAGGTACAAGAGACCCAGTACTTC. J is TRBJ2-5 and V is TRBV28; a possible D gene is TRBD1 (6 bases). Germline lookup yields CDR1 MDHEN and CDR2 SYDVKM. The ends were cut back, 5 bases at V and 2 bases at J, with 15 bases in the middle. CDR3 size: 15 residues.

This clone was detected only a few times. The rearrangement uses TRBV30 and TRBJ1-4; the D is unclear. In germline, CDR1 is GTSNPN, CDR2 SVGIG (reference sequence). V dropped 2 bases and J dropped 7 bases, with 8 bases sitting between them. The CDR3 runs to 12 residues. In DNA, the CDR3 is TGTGCCTGGAGTCCGCGCGGTGAAAAACTGTTTTTT. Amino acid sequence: CAWSPRGEKLFF.

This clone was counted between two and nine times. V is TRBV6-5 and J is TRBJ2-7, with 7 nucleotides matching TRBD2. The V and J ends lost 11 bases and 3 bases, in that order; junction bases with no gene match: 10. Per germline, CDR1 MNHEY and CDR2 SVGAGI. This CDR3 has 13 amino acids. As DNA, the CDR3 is TGTGCCTCCCGACGGGGGGAAGGCTACGAGCAGTACTTC. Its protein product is CASRRGEGYEQYF.

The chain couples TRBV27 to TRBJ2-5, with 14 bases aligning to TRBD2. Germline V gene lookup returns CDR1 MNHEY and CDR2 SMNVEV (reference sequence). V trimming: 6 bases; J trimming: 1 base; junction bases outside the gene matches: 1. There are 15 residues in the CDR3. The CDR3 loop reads CASSGLAGGQETQYF. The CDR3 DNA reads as TGTGCCAGCAGCGGACTAGCGGGAGGCCAAGAGACCCAGTACTTC.

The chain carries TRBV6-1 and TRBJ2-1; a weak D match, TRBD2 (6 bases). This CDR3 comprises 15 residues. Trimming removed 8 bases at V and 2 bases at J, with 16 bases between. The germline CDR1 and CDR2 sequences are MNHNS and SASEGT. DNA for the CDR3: TGTGCCAGCCAGAGGAGGGAGTATGCCTACAATGAGCAGTTCTTC. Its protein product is CASQRREYAYNEQFF.

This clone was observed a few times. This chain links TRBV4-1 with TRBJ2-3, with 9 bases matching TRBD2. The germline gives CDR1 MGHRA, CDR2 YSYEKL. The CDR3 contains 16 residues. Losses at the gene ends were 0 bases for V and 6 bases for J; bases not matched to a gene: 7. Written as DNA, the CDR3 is TGCGCCAGCAGCCAAGATTGGGCTAGCGGGATTGATACGCAGTATTTT. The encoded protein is CASSQDWASGIDTQYF.

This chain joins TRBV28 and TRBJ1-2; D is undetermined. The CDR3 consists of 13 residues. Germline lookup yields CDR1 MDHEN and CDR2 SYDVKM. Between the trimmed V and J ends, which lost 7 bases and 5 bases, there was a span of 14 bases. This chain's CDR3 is CASMASAEYGYTF. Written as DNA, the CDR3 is TGTGCCAGCATGGCCTCCGCGGAGTATGGCTACACCTTC.